The 2 T cell receptor beta chains given below trace back to one sample, sequenced in a study of CD8+ T cells in alopecia areata. Reverse transcribed after extraction, RNA yielded cDNA as the sequencing template. Generated by immunoSEQ multiplex PCR, the TCRdb table keeps only in-frame clones and is missing some. Of about 140,000 clones listed, roughly 46% are singletons. The specimen comprised CD4+ T cells sorted from blood, sampled at week 0. All receptors derive from a human donor with alopecia areata.

The chain has TRBV29-1 and TRBJ2-7; tentatively, D is TRBD2 (5 bases). The CDR3 extends over 12 amino acids. Germline V CDR1 and CDR2: SQVTM, ANQGSEA. The CDR3 sequence: CSARGSPYEQYF. CDR3 sequence (DNA): TGCAGTGCCCGCGGGTCCCCCTACGAGCAGTACTTC.

This clone was picked up a small number of times. The chain couples TRBV4-1 to TRBJ1-2; D ambiguous. The CDR3 totals 12 residues. The V gene's germline CDR1 is MGHRA and CDR2 YSYEKL. V was shortened by 6 bases and J by 0 bases, with 5 bases between the two germline ends. CDR3 bases: TGCGCCAGCAGAAAGTCTAACTATGGCTACACCTTC. As protein: CASRKSNYGYTF.